This TCR beta chain appears in the sequencing data of a study of early T cells in non-severe SARS-CoV-2 infection. Turning to the study itself: Sequencing targeted bulk RNA from unsorted whole blood, leaving chains unpaired.

This clonotype was picked up one time. Its antigen is still unknown. The germline CDR1 and CDR2 sequences are SNHLY and FYNNEI. V shed 6 bases and J shed 0 bases, with 9 bases lying between them. The CDR3 totals 15 residues. Individual cDNA molecules received unique molecular identifiers. TCRdb analysed the 5' RACE reads with MiXCR anew, one entry per CDR3 protein. The sample comprises 40,000 to 45,000 distinct CDR3 sequences, roughly an eighth of which are singletons, and about a sixth rests with the top ten. Study-wide findings and caveats: Anti-spike CD8 specificities were favored by VDJdb matching, whose results missed private and CD4 specificities.

The clonotype comes from an adult who was a healthcare worker with PCR-confirmed SARS-CoV-2 infection or an uninfected control (not recorded which). The chain joins TRBV2 to TRBJ2-6; no reliable D call. The sequenced sample was whole blood. The DNA for the CDR3 is TGTGCCAGCAGGGATAGGTTCTCTGGGGCCAACGTCCTGACTTTC. Translated: CASRDRFSGANVLTF.